One and the same sample provided the 26 T cell receptor beta chains below, sequenced in a study of long-term antiretroviral therapy in people with HIV. An immunoSEQ assay, version v3.0, was performed at survey level. This table comes from immunoSEQ multiplex PCR, and its TCRdb copy is limited to in-frame clones, with some not included. The table includes 20,000 to 25,000 clones, around 87% detected once. The source was unsorted PBMCs, collected approximately 2.5 years after starting antiretroviral therapy. These receptors all stem from a woman aged 45-65 years with HIV.

The CDR3 loop is CASSPSPETQYF. The CDR3 DNA reads TGCGCCAGCAGCCCAAGTCCAGAGACCCAGTACTTC. The chain links TRBV5-1 to TRBJ2-5; D unresolved. The CDR3 consists of 12 residues. Between the trimmed V and J ends, which lost 4 bases and 4 bases, there was a span of 8 bases. Germline V CDR1 and CDR2: SGHRS, YFSETQ. Using reference TRBV5-1 and TRBJ2-5 for the parts outside the CDR3, the full variable domain is KAGVTQTPRYLIKTRGQQVTLSCSPISGHRSVSWYQQTPGQGLQFLFEYFSETQRNKGNFPGRFSGRQFSNSRSEMNVSTLELGDSALYLCASSPSPETQYFGPGTRLLVL.

The rearrangement joins TRBV28 to TRBJ1-5, with D unclear. The germline V gene encodes CDR1 MDHEN and CDR2 SYDVKM. The CDR3 has 15 amino acids. The V gene lost 7 bases and the J gene lost 0 bases, with 13 bases spanning the gap. The CDR3 DNA sequence: TGTGCCAGCACTGAACCAACCTATAGCAATCAGCCCCAGCATTTT. Translated: CASTEPTYSNQPQHF. Full variable domain (remainder filled in from reference TRBV28 and TRBJ1-5): DVKVTQSSRYLVKRTGEKVFLECVQDMDHENMFWYRQDPGLGLRLIYFSYDVKMKEKGDIPEGYSVSREKKERFSLILESASTNQTSMYLCASTEPTYSNQPQHFGDGTRLSIL.

V gene TRBV7-3 combines with J gene TRBJ2-7, with TRBD2 matching 12 bases. V lost 4 bases and J lost 4; bases outside the gene matches: 5. CDR1 SGHTA and CDR2 FQGTGA come from the germline V gene. The CDR3 loop spans 15 amino acids. This chain's CDR3 is CASSYGLAGIYEQYF. The CDR3 DNA follows: TGTGCCAGCAGCTATGGACTAGCGGGAATTTACGAGCAGTACTTC.

The rearrangement links TRBV7-9 to TRBJ2-6; D is undetermined. Germline V gene lookup returns CDR1 SEHNR and CDR2 FQNEAQ (reference sequence). The CDR3 length is 19 residues. Trimming removed 1 base from V and 0 bases from J, with 16 bases in between. CDR3 sequence reads: CASSLVGNPLFSGANVLTF. Written as DNA, the CDR3 is TGTGCCAGCAGCTTAGTGGGGAATCCCCTCTTCTCTGGGGCCAACGTCCTGACTTTC.

This clone has just a few counts. The genes are TRBV19 and TRBJ2-2; no clear D gene. Germline V gene sequence: CDR1 LNHDA, CDR2 SQIVND (reference sequence). This CDR3 has 12 amino acids. Trimming removed 4 bases at V and 3 bases at J, with 3 bases between. The CDR3 sequence: CASSTYTGELFF. The CDR3 DNA reads TGTGCCAGTAGTACCTACACCGGGGAGCTGTTTTTT.

The V gene is TRBV28, the J gene TRBJ2-7; TRBD1 might be the D (5 bases). This CDR3 region has 17 residues. Germline CDR1 is MDHEN and CDR2 is SYDVKM. V was shortened by 6 bases and J by 0 bases, with 21 bases between the two germline ends. The CDR3 sequence: CASSPGSWGSSSYEQYF. In DNA form, the CDR3 reads TGTGCCAGCAGCCCCGGGTCCTGGGGCAGTAGCTCCTACGAGCAGTACTTC.

The chain recombines TRBV4-1 with TRBJ1-2; TRBD1 might be the D (5 bases). CDR1 and CDR2 from the germline V gene are MGHRA and YSYEKL. This CDR3 is built from 14 residues. V was clipped by 4 bases and J by 8 bases, with 17 bases between them. This CDR3 is CASSPARGMGGYTF. The DNA of the CDR3 is TGCGCCAGCAGCCCAGCAAGGGGAATGGGAGGCTACACCTTC.

This clone was counted a few times. The V call is TRBV7-9, the J call TRBJ2-2; no definite D call. Germline V lookup: CDR1 SEHNR, CDR2 FQNEAQ (reference sequence). This CDR3 region has 13 residues. V shed 5 bases and J shed 1 base, with 5 bases lying between them. This CDR3 reads CASSARNTGELFF. In DNA, the CDR3 is TGTGCCAGCAGCGCAAGGAACACCGGGGAGCTGTTTTTT.

The CDR3 sequence is CASRPSLAGGTDTQYF. In DNA form, the CDR3 reads TGTGCCAGCAGACCCTCACTAGCGGGAGGCACAGATACGCAGTATTTT. This chain joins TRBV28 and TRBJ2-3; 11 bases fit TRBD2. Germline loops: CDR1 MDHEN, CDR2 SYDVKM. The ends lost 6 bases at V and 1 base at J; junction bases unmatched: 6. The CDR3 contains 16 residues.

The chain has TRBV29-1 and TRBJ1-2; the D is unclear. Germline V lookup: CDR1 SQVTM, CDR2 ANQGSEA. CDR3 size: 11 residues. V was cut by 6 bases and J by 0 bases, with 5 bases left in between. The CDR3 region is CSVTANYGYTF. The CDR3 nucleotides read TGCAGCGTAACAGCTAACTATGGCTACACCTTC. The whole variable domain, filled in from reference TRBV29-1 and TRBJ1-2, reads SAVISQKPSRDICQRGTSLTIQCQVDSQVTMMFWYRQQPGQSLTLIATANQGSEATYESGFVIDKFPISRPNLTFSTLTVSNMSPEDSSIYLCSVTANYGYTFGSGTRLTVV.

The V call is TRBV11-2, the J call TRBJ1-2; 8 nucleotides agree with TRBD1. Germline V gene data show CDR1 as SGHAT and CDR2 as FQNNGV. The length of the CDR3 is 14 residues. Losses at the gene ends were 0 bases for V and 5 bases for J; bases not matched to a gene: 2. The CDR3 region has the DNA TGTGCCAGCAGCTTAGACAGGGGGCTTTATGGCTACACCTTC. Translation: CASSLDRGLYGYTF. Combining the CDR3 with reference TRBV11-2 and TRBJ1-2 gives the whole variable domain EAGVAQSPRYKIIEKRQSVAFWCNPISGHATLYWYQQILGQGPKLLIQFQNNGVVDDSQLPKDRFSAERLKGVDSTLKIQPAKLEDSAVYLCASSLDRGLYGYTFGSGTRLTVV.

CDR3 amino acids: CASSMTSVGEQYF. As DNA, the CDR3 is TGTGCCAGCAGCATGACTAGCGTGGGGGAGCAGTACTTC. The chain joins TRBV7-3 to TRBJ2-7; 8 bases align to TRBD2. With V trimmed by 5 bases and J by 7 bases, 7 bases remained unmatched. CDR1 is SGHTA, CDR2 FQGTGA, per germline. The length of the CDR3 is 13 residues.

V is TRBV28 and J is TRBJ2-7, with 7 bases matching TRBD2. J lost 7 bases, V lost 4 bases, and 10 bases had no gene match. Germline V gene sequence: CDR1 MDHEN, CDR2 SYDVKM. The CDR3 has 14 amino acids. The CDR3 region is CASSWGDYAEEQYF. CDR3 in DNA: TGTGCCAGCAGTTGGGGGGACTACGCCGAGGAGCAGTACTTC.

This clone was observed a handful of times. The chain links TRBV6-1 to TRBJ2-7; D unresolved. Germline V gene lookup returns CDR1 MNHNS and CDR2 SASEGT. V lost 6 bases, J lost 5 bases, and 8 bases lay in between. The CDR3 runs to 11 residues. The CDR3 loop reads CASRKGNEQYF. The CDR3 region has the DNA TGTGCCAGCAGAAAGGGTAACGAGCAGTACTTC.

J is TRBJ2-1 and V is TRBV18; tentatively, D is TRBD2 (5 bases). CDR3 length equals 14 residues. Between the trimmed V and J ends, which lost 0 bases and 6 bases, there was a span of 9 bases. Looked up from germline, CDR1 is KGHSH and CDR2 is LQKENI. DNA for the CDR3: TGTGCCAGCTCACCACCGAACGGGATCAATGAGCAGTTCTTC. Translation gives CASSPPNGINEQFF.

J is TRBJ1-4 and V is TRBV6-5; D is unclear. Germline CDR1 and CDR2: MNHEY and SVGAGI. Between the trimmed V and J ends, which lost 4 bases and 6 bases, there was a span of 15 bases. The CDR3 runs to 15 residues. CDR3 DNA: TGTGCCAGCAGTTCCTTCCCCGGGTGGGATGAAAAACTGTTTTTT. Translated, it gives CASSSFPGWDEKLFF.

This clone was counted a few times. The chain is built from TRBV19 and TRBJ1-5; the D gene is possibly TRBD1 (5 bases). V was trimmed by 5 bases and J by 8 bases, leaving 19 bases between them. This CDR3 spans 15 amino acids. Germline lookup yields CDR1 LNHDA and CDR2 SQIVND (reference sequence). In nucleotides, the CDR3 is TGTGCCAGTAGTTCCCCGAAGGTGGGACCTAAGCCCCAGCATTTT. Amino acids: CASSSPKVGPKPQHF.

This clone was recorded once. CDR3 residues: CSADLGETQYF. The CDR3, as DNA: TGCAGTGCGGACTTGGGGGAGACCCAGTACTTC. The gene calls are TRBV20-1 and TRBJ2-5; possible D gene TRBD2, 5 bases. Trimming took off 6 bases at V and 5 bases at J, with 10 bases between the two ends. The CDR3 contains 11 residues. The germline CDR1 and CDR2 sequences are DFQATT and SNEGSKA (reference sequence).

The V call is TRBV19, the J call TRBJ1-1; D gene uncertain. V dropped 5 bases and J dropped 3 bases, with 4 bases sitting between them. Germline V lookup: CDR1 LNHDA, CDR2 SQIVND (reference sequence). This CDR3 has 11 residues. CDR3 sequence reads: CASSWDTEAFF. CDR3 bases: TGTGCCAGTAGTTGGGACACTGAAGCTTTCTTT.

As concerns this clone: An end of the junction differs from the germline gene, which may be a read error. The CDR3 protein is CASSWDQETQYF. Here the CDR3 DNA reads TGTGCCAGCTCATGGGACCAGGAGACCCAGTACTTC. This chain links TRBV18 with TRBJ2-5; D might be TRBD1 or TRBD2, each matching 5 bases. Germline CDR1 is KGHSH and CDR2 is LQKENI. This CDR3 contains 12 residues. Looking up the rest from reference TRBV18 and TRBJ2-5 gives the full variable domain: NAGVMQNPRHLVRRRGQEARLRCSPMKGHSHVYWYRQLPEEGLKFMVYLQKENIIDESGMPKERFSAEFPKEGPSILRIQQVVRGDSAAYFCASSWDQETQYFGPGTRLLVL.

The genes are TRBV10-3 and TRBJ2-1; TRBD2 matches at 7 bases. This CDR3 has 15 residues. V was pared by 4 bases and J by 5 bases, with 8 bases of the junction left unmatched. Germline V gene data show CDR1 as ENHRY and CDR2 as SYGVKD. CDR3 protein: CAISGSGTTNNEQFF. The DNA for the CDR3 is TGTGCCATCAGTGGGTCCGGGACTACTAACAATGAGCAGTTCTTC.

This chain connects TRBV10-3 to TRBJ2-7; perhaps TRBD2 as D (5 bases). CDR1 and CDR2 (germline): ENHRY, SYGVKD. The CDR3 totals 13 residues. V was cut by 0 bases and J by 6 bases, with 9 bases left in between. CDR3 in amino acids: CAISESIGSEQYF. CDR3 in DNA: TGTGCCATCAGTGAGTCGATTGGGAGCGAGCAGTACTTC.

The chain is built from TRBV6-1 and TRBJ1-4; D is undetermined. Trimming removed 2 bases at V and 7 bases at J, with 11 bases between. Germline lookup yields CDR1 MNHNS and CDR2 SASEGT. The CDR3 runs 14 residues. The CDR3 DNA reads as TGTGCCAGCAGTGAAATAGGGAGGAGTGAAAAACTGTTTTTT. It codes for CASSEIGRSEKLFF.

This chain uses TRBV25-1 with TRBJ2-1; D not certain. There are 11 residues in the CDR3. Germline CDR1 reads MGHDK; CDR2 reads SYGVNS. V lost 4 bases to trimming and J lost 3 bases, with 1 base between them. The CDR3 DNA is TGTGCCAGCAGTGGCTACAATGAGCAGTTCTTC. As protein: CASSGYNEQFF.

The CDR3 sequence: CASSLDPINREQYF. In nucleotides, the CDR3 is TGTGCCAGCAGCTTAGACCCCATTAATCGCGAGCAGTACTTC. The V call is TRBV11-2, the J call TRBJ2-7; D uncertain. The V gene lost 0 bases and the J gene lost 6 bases, with 12 bases spanning the gap. CDR3 size: 14 residues. Germline V gene data show CDR1 as SGHAT and CDR2 as FQNNGV.

CDR3 amino acids: CASGEGASYGYTF. The DNA of the CDR3 is TGCGCCAGCGGCGAAGGGGCTAGCTATGGCTACACCTTC. The chain couples TRBV10-2 to TRBJ1-2; D is possibly TRBD1 (5 bases). Trimming removed 8 bases from V and 4 bases from J, with 14 bases in between. The CDR3 length is 13 residues. The germline CDR1 and CDR2 sequences are WSHSY and SAAADI.